Below, 14 T cell receptor beta chains from the same sample are listed, as sequenced in a study of cytomegalovirus exposure and HLA in healthy donors. The protocol was immunoSEQ multiplex PCR, while the TCRdb copy is restricted to in-frame clones and leaves out a portion. The data contain a few hundred thousand clones, roughly 84% of them singletons. The sample consisted of PBMCs. These TCRs come from a man between 18 and 29 years old in good health and CMV-seropositive.

This chain joins TRBV27 and TRBJ2-7; 9 positions agree with TRBD1. The CDR3 extends over 14 amino acids. CDR1 and CDR2 from the germline V gene are MNHEY and SMNVEV (reference sequence). J gave up 3 bases and V 2 bases, and 2 bases lay outside the gene matches. The CDR3 region is CASSLGTGRYEQYF. The DNA of the CDR3 is TGTGCCAGCAGTTTAGGGACAGGGCGCTACGAGCAGTACTTC.

The rearrangement uses TRBV6-5 and TRBJ1-2, with D uncertain. Germline CDR1 and CDR2: MNHEY and SVGAGI. The CDR3 has 11 amino acids. Trimming left V 6 bases short and J 8 bases short, with 10 bases between. The CDR3, as DNA: TGTGCCAGCAGGAAGCTTTGGGGCTACACCTTC. Its protein is CASRKLWGYTF.

The V and J genes are TRBV6-5 and TRBJ2-1; D uncertain. V shed 0 bases and J shed 8 bases, with 14 bases lying between them. The germline CDR1 and CDR2 sequences are MNHEY and SVGAGI. The CDR3 totals 15 residues. The CDR3 nucleotides are TGTGCCAGCAGTTACTCGAGTGGCTTTTTTGATGAGCAGTTCTTC. Amino acids: CASSYSSGFFDEQFF.

The chain combines TRBV20-1 with TRBJ2-7; possibly TRBD1 for D (6 bases). V lost 7 bases and J 3 bases, leaving 10 bases between the germline ends. CDR1 and CDR2 (germline): DFQATT, SNEGSKA (reference sequence). The CDR3 consists of 11 residues. This CDR3 is CSGRTDYEQYF. The CDR3, as DNA: TGCAGTGGCAGGACAGACTACGAGCAGTACTTC.

The V gene is TRBV7-9, the J gene TRBJ2-2; 8 bases match TRBD2. CDR1 SEHNR and CDR2 FQNEAQ come from the germline V gene (reference sequence). The CDR3 has 16 amino acids. Trimming cost V 5 bases and J 1 base; bases outside gene matches: 6. The CDR3 region has the DNA TGTGCCAGCAGCACCGGACTAGCCGAGAACACCGGGGAGCTGTTTTTT. It is translated as CASSTGLAENTGELFF.

This chain connects TRBV5-4 to TRBJ2-7, with TRBD2 identical over 11 bases. This CDR3 has 18 amino acids. Germline CDR1 SGHNT, CDR2 YYREEE (reference sequence). The trim removed 4 bases at V and 1 base at J, leaving 13 bases unmatched. CDR3 in amino acids: CASSVLAGGSLGSYEQYF. The CDR3 DNA is TGTGCCAGCAGCGTTCTAGCGGGAGGCTCTTTAGGGTCCTACGAGCAGTACTTC.

This clone was seen a few times. This chain joins TRBV19 and TRBJ1-5; 7 bases are a match to TRBD1. The CDR3 has 15 amino acids. Losses at the gene ends were 4 bases for V and 3 bases for J; bases not matched to a gene: 6. Looked up from germline, CDR1 is LNHDA and CDR2 is SQIVND (reference sequence). The chain's CDR3 is CASSTLDRVNQPQHF. The CDR3 region has the DNA TGTGCCAGTAGTACCCTAGACAGGGTCAATCAGCCCCAGCATTTT.

The table lists this clone with a count of one. The rearrangement joins TRBV6-1 to TRBJ2-1; D ambiguous. V lost 1 base and J 0 bases, leaving 7 bases between the germline ends. CDR1 is MNHNS, CDR2 SASEGT, per germline. CDR3 length: 15 residues. The CDR3: CASSEELGSYNEQFF. The CDR3 DNA reads as TGTGCCAGCAGTGAAGAGTTGGGCTCCTACAATGAGCAGTTCTTC.

This clone was detected only a few times. The chain combines TRBV5-1 with TRBJ1-2; D might be TRBD1 (5 bases). Trimming cost V 4 bases and J 6 bases, with 10 bases left between them. The CDR3 consists of 12 residues. The germline CDR1 and CDR2 sequences are SGHRS and YFSETQ. CDR3 coding DNA: TGCGCCAGCAGCCAGACAGCAGATGGCTACACCTTC. Residues: CASSQTADGYTF. The full variable domain, its missing parts supplied by reference TRBV5-1 and TRBJ1-2, is KAGVTQTPRYLIKTRGQQVTLSCSPISGHRSVSWYQQTPGQGLQFLFEYFSETQRNKGNFPGRFSGRQFSNSRSEMNVSTLELGDSALYLCASSQTADGYTFGSGTRLTVV.

The chain couples TRBV27 to TRBJ2-5; TRBD2 matches 8 bases. Trimming at V came to 5 bases and at J to 5 bases, leaving 7 bases not matched to a gene. Germline assignment: CDR1 MNHEY and CDR2 SMNVEV (reference sequence). The CDR3 is 14 residues long. CDR3 residues: CASSAGTRPETQYF. The CDR3 bases are TGTGCCAGCAGTGCCGGGACTAGGCCTGAGACCCAGTACTTC.

The CDR3 sequence is CATSRGLAENNEQFF. The CDR3 DNA reads TGTGCCACCAGCAGGGGACTAGCGGAAAACAATGAGCAGTTCTTC. This chain uses TRBV15 with TRBJ2-1; 11 nucleotides match TRBD2. This CDR3 has 15 residues. V lost 3 bases to trimming and J lost 5 bases; unmatched junction nucleotides: 3. Germline V gives CDR1 LNHNV, CDR2 YYDKDF (reference sequence).

The CDR3 protein is CASRDKTGQPQHF. CDR3 bases: TGTGCCAGCAGGGATAAGACAGGACAGCCCCAGCATTTT. The chain links TRBV2 to TRBJ1-5; perhaps TRBD1 as D (6 bases). The germline CDR1 and CDR2 sequences are SNHLY and FYNNEI. Trimming left V 6 bases short and J 7 bases short, with 13 bases between. CDR3 size: 13 residues.

About this clone: Within the sample, other DNA sequences also encode this same CDR3. The rearrangement joins TRBV2 to TRBJ2-5; D gene unclear. V was trimmed by 6 bases and J by 1 base, leaving 3 bases between them. Germline lookup yields CDR1 SNHLY and CDR2 FYNNEI. There are 11 residues in the CDR3. The CDR3 protein is CASRTQETQYF. The CDR3 bases are TGTGCCAGCAGAACCCAAGAGACCCAGTACTTC.

V gene TRBV7-7 combines with J gene TRBJ2-5; TRBD2 agrees at 7 bases. CDR1 SSHAT and CDR2 FNYEAQ come from the germline V gene (reference sequence). The CDR3 runs to 13 residues. After removal of 5 bases from V and 10 bases from J, the junction contained 10 bases not matched to a gene. The CDR3 reads CASSRGVERGQYF. CDR3 DNA sequence: TGTGCCAGCAGCCGGGGGGTCGAGAGGGGCCAGTACTTC.